The clone carrying this TCR beta chain was found many times. The CDR3 is 15 amino acids. V gave up 1 base and J gave up 0 bases, with 11 bases separating them. Germline V CDR1 and CDR2: SGHRS, YFSETQ. This record belongs to a study of metastatic and nonmetastatic thyroid tumors. Study-level background: It was across blood and tumor or nodule tissue from malignant and benign thyroid patients that repertoires were compared.

Before thyroid surgery, none of the patients had received any treatment. TCRdb re-clonotyped the PCR reads via MiXCR. In the table there are 49,000 or so clones, around 25% of which are singletons. The clonotype was recovered from a male donor with papillary thyroid cancer or a benign thyroid nodule (not recorded which). Some clones in this sample may be carry-over from other donors' samples. Sequencing was performed on blood. V and J are TRBV5-1 and TRBJ2-7; D tentatively fits TRBD1 or TRBD2 (5 bases each). The CDR3 spells CASSLQGGSSYEQYF. The CDR3 DNA reads as TGCGCCAGCAGCTTGCAGGGTGGGAGCTCCTACGAGCAGTACTTC.